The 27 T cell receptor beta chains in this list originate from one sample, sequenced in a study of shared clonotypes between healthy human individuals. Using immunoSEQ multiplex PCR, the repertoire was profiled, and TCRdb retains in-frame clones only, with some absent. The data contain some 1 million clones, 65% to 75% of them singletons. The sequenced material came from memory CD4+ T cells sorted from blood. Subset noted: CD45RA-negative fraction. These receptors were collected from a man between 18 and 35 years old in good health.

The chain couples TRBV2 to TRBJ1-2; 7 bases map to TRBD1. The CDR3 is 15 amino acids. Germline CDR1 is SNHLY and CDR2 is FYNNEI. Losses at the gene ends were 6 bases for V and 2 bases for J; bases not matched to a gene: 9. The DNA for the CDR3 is TGTGCCAGCAGGCCTGCCCGACAGGGAAACTATGGCTACACCTTC. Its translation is CASRPARQGNYGYTF.

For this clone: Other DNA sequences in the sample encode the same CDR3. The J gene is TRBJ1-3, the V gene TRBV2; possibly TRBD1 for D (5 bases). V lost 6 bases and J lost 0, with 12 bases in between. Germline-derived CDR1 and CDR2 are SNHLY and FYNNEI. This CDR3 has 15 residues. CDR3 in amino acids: CASSEAGISGNTIYF. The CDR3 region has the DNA TGTGCCAGCAGCGAGGCAGGGATCTCTGGAAACACCATATATTTT.

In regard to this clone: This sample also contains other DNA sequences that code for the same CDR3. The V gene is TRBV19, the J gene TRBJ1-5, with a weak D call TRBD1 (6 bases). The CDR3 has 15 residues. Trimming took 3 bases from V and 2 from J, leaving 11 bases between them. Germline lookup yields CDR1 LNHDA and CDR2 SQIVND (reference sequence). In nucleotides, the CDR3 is TGTGCCAGTAGTATTGTACAGGGCGGCAATCAGCCCCAGCATTTT. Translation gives CASSIVQGGNQPQHF. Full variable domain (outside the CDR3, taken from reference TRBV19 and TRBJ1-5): DGGITQSPKYLFRKEGQNVTLSCEQNLNHDAMYWYRQDPGQGLRLIYYSQIVNDFQKGDIAEGYSVSREKKESFPLTVTSAQKNPTAFYLCASSIVQGGNQPQHFGDGTRLSIL.

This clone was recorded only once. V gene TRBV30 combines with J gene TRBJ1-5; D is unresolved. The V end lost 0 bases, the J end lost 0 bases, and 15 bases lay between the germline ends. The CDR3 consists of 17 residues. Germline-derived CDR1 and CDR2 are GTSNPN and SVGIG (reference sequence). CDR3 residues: CAWSVSYGGASNQPQHF. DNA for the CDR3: TGTGCCTGGAGTGTTTCATACGGCGGAGCTAGCAATCAGCCCCAGCATTTT.

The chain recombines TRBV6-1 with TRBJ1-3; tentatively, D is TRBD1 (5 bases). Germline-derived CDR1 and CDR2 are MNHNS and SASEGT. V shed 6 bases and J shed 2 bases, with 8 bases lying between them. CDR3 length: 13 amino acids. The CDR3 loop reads CASRGLTGNTIYF. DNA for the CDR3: TGTGCCAGCAGGGGACTGACTGGAAACACCATATATTTT.

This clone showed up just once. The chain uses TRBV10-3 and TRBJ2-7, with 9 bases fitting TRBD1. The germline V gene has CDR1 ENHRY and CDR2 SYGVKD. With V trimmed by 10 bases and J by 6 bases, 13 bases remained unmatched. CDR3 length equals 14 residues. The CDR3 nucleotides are TGTGCCACCCAACGGACAGGGGACCTTGGCGAGCAGTACTTC. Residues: CATQRTGDLGEQYF.

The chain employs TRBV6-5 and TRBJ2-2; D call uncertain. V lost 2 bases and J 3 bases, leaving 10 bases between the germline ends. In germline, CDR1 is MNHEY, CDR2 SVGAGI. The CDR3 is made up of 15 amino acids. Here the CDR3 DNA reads TGTGCCAGCAGTTACCGGACGGTGGACACCGGGGAGCTGTTTTTT. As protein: CASSYRTVDTGELFF.

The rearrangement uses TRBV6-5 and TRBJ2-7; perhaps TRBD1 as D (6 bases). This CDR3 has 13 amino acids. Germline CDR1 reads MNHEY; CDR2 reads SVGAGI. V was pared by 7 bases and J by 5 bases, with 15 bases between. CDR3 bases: TGTGCCAGCAAGCGGTCAGGGGCTAACGAGCAGTACTTC. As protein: CASKRSGANEQYF.

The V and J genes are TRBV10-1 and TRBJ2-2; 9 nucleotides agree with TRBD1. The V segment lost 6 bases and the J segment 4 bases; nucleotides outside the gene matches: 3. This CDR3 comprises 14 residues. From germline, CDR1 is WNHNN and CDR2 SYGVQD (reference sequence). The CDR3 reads CASSDRGVTGELFF. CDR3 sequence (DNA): TGCGCCAGCAGCGACAGGGGGGTCACCGGGGAGCTGTTTTTT.

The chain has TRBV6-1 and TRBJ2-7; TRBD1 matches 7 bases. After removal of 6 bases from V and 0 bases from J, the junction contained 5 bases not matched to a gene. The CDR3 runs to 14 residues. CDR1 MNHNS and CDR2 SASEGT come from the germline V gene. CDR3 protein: CASRPGQISYEQYF. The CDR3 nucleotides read TGTGCCAGCAGACCGGGACAGATCTCCTACGAGCAGTACTTC.

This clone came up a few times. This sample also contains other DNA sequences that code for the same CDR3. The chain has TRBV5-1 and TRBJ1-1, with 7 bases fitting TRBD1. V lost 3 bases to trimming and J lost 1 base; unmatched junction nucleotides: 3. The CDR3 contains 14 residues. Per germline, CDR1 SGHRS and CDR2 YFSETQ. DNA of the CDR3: TGCGCCAGCAGCTCCGGGACAGCGAACACTGAAGCTTTCTTT. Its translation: CASSSGTANTEAFF.

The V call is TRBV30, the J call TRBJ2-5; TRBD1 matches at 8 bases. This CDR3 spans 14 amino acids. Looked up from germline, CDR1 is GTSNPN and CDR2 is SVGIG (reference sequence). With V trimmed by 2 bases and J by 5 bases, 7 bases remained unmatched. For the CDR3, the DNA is TGTGCCTGGAGTCTCACAGGGGGTTTGGAGACCCAGTACTTC. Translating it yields CAWSLTGGLETQYF.

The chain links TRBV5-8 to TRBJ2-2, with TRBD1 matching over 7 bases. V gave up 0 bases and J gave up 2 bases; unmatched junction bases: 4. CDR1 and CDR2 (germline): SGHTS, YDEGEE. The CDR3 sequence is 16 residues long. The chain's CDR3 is CASSLGYRGNTGELFF. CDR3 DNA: TGTGCCAGCAGCTTGGGGTACAGGGGAAACACCGGGGAGCTGTTTTTT.

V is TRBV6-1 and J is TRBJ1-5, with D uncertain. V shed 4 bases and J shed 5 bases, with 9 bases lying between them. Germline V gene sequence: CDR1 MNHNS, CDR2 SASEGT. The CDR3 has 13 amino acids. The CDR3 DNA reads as TGTGCCAGCAGTGTTGGGCCCTATCAGCCCCAGCATTTT. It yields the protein CASSVGPYQPQHF.

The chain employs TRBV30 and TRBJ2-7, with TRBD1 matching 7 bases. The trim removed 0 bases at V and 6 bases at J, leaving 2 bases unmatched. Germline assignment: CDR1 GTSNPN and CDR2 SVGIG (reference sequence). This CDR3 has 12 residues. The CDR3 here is CAWSVQGFEQYF. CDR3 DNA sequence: TGTGCCTGGAGTGTACAGGGGTTCGAGCAGTACTTC.

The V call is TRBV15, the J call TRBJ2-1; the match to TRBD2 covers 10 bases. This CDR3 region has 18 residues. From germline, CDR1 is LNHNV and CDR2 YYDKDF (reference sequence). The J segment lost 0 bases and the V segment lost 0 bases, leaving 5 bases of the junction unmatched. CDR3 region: CATSRELLAGGSYNEQFF. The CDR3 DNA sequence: TGTGCCACCAGCAGAGAACTGTTAGCGGGAGGCTCCTACAATGAGCAGTTCTTC.

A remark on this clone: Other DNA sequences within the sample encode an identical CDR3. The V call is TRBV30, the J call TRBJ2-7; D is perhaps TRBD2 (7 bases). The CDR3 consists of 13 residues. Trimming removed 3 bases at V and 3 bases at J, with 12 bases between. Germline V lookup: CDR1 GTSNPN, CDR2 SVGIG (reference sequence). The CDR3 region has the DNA TGTGCCTGGAGGAGGGGGGGCGTCTACGAGCAGTACTTC. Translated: CAWRRGGVYEQYF.

CDR3 nucleotides: TGTGCCAGCAGTGATGGGGTAGGACCGGTCGACGAGCAGTACTTC. It specifies CASSDGVGPVDEQYF. The chain has TRBV2 and TRBJ2-7; unclear D gene. The length of the CDR3 is 15 residues. V was cut by 3 bases and J by 5 bases, with 17 bases left in between. From germline, CDR1 is SNHLY and CDR2 FYNNEI.

CDR3 nucleotide sequence: TGTGCCAGCAGGACTCGGACGGGGGGATCCACTGAAGCTTTCTTT. This translates into CASRTRTGGSTEAFF. The chain carries TRBV2 and TRBJ1-1; perhaps TRBD1 as D (5 bases). V lost 6 bases and J lost 4, with 18 bases in between. Germline CDR1 SNHLY, CDR2 FYNNEI. This CDR3 has 15 residues.

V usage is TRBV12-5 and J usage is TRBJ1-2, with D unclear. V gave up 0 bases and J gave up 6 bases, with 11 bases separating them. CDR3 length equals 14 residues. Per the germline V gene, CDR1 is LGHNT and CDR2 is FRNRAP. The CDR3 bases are TGTGCTAGTGGTTTGGTACTAAACGGGGATGGCTACACCTTC. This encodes CASGLVLNGDGYTF.

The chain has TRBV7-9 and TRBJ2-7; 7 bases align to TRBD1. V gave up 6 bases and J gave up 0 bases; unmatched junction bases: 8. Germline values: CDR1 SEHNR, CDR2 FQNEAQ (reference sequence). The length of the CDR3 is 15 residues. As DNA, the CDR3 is TGTGCCAGCAGACCTAGGACAGGTTCCTCCTACGAGCAGTACTTC. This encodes CASRPRTGSSYEQYF.

The CDR3 coding sequence is TGTGCCAGCAGCTTAGGCCGGACAGGGCGGAACACTGAAGCTTTCTTT. Residues: CASSLGRTGRNTEAFF. The chain uses TRBV11-2 and TRBJ1-1, with TRBD1 matching over 8 bases. V lost 1 base, J lost 1 base, and 5 bases stayed unmatched. Germline V lookup: CDR1 SGHAT, CDR2 FQNNGV. This CDR3 has 16 amino acids. Combining the CDR3 with reference TRBV11-2 and TRBJ1-1 gives the whole variable domain EAGVAQSPRYKIIEKRQSVAFWCNPISGHATLYWYQQILGQGPKLLIQFQNNGVVDDSQLPKDRFSAERLKGVDSTLKIQPAKLEDSAVYLCASSLGRTGRNTEAFFGQGTRLTVV.

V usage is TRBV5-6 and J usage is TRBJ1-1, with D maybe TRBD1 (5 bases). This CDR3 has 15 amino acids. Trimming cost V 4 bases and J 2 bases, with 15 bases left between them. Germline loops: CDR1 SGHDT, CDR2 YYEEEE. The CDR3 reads CASSPEAGGNTEAFF. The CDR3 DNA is TGTGCCAGCAGCCCCGAGGCGGGGGGAAACACTGAAGCTTTCTTT.

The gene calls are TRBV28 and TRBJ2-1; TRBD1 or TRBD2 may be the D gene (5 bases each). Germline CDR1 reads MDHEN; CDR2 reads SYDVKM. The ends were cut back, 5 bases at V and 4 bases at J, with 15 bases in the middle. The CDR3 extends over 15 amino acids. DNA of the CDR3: TGTGCCAGCAGTGGGGCAGGGACGGGGTACAATGAGCAGTTCTTC. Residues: CASSGAGTGYNEQFF.

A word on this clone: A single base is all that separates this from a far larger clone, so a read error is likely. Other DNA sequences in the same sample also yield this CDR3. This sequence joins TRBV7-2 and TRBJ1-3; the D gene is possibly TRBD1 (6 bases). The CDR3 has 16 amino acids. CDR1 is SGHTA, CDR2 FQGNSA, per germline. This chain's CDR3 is CASSPHPGQSGNTIYF. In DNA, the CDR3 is TGCGCCAGCAGCCCCCACCCCGGACAGTCAGGAAACACCATATATTTT.

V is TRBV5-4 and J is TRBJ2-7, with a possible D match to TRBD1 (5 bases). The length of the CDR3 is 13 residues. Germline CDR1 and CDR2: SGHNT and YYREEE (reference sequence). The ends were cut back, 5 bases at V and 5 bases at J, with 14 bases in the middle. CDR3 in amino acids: CASSQGLRNEQYF. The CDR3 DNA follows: TGTGCCAGCAGTCAGGGATTAAGGAACGAGCAGTACTTC. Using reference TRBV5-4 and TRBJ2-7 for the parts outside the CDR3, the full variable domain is ETGVTQSPTHLIKTRGQQVTLRCSSQSGHNTVSWYQQALGQGPQFIFQYYREEENGRGNFPPRFSGLQFPNYSSELNVNALELDDSALYLCASSQGLRNEQYFGPGTRLTVT.

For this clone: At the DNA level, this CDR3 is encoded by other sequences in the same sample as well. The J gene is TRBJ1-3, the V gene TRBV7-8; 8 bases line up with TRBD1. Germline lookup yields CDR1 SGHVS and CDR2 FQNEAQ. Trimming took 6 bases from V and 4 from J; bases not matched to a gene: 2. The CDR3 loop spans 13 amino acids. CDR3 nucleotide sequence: TGTGCCAGCAGTGGGGACAGGGGAAACACCATATATTTT. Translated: CASSGDRGNTIYF.